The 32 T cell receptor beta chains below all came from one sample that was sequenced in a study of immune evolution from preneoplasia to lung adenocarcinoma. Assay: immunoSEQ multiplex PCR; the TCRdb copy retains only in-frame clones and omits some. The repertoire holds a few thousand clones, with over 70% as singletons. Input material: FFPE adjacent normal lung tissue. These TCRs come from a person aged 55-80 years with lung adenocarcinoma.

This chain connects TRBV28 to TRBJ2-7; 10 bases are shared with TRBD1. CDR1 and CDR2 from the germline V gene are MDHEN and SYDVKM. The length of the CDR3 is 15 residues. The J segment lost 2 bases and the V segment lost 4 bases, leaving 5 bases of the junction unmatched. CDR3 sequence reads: CASSSRGQGAYEQYF. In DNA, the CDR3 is TGTGCCAGCAGTTCTAGAGGACAGGGGGCCTACGAGCAGTACTTC.

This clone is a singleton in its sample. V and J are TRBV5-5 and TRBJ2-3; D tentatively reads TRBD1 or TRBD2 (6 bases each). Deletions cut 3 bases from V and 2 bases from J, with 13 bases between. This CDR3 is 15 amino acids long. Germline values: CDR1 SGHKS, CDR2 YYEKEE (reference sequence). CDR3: CASSWRGDPTDTQYF. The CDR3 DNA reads TGTGCCAGCAGCTGGAGGGGGGACCCCACAGATACGCAGTATTTT.

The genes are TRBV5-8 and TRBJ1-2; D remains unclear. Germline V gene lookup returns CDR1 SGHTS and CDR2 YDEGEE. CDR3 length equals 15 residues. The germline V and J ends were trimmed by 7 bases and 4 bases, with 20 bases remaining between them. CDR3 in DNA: TGTGCCAGCCGTCAAGATCCACGAAAGACCTATGGCTACACCTTC. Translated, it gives CASRQDPRKTYGYTF.

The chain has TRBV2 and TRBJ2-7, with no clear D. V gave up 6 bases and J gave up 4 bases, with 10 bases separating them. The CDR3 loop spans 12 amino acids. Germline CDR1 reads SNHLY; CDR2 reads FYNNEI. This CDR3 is CASRRSGYEQYF. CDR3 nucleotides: TGTGCCAGCAGGCGCTCCGGGTACGAGCAGTACTTC.

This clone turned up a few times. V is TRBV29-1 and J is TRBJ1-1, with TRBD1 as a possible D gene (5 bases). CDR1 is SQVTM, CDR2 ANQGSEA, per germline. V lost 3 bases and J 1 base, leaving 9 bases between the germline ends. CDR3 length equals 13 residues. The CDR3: CSVERGRNTEAFF. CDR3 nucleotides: TGCAGCGTTGAGCGGGGGAGGAACACTGAAGCTTTCTTT.

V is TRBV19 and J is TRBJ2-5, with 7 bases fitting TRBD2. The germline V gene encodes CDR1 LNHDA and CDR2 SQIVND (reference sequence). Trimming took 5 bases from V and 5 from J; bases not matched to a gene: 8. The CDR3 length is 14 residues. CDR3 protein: CASSSREGVETQYF. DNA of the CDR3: TGTGCCAGTAGTTCCAGGGAGGGTGTGGAGACCCAGTACTTC.

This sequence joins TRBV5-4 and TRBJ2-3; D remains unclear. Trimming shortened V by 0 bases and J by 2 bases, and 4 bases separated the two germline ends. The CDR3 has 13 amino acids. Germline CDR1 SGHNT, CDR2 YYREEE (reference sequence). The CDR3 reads CASSLVFTDTQYF. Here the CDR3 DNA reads TGTGCCAGCAGCTTGGTTTTCACAGATACGCAGTATTTT.

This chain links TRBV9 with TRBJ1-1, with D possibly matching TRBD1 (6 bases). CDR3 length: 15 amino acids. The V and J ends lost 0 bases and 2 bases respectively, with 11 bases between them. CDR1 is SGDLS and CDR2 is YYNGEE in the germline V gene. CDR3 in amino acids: CASSVARGPNTEAFF. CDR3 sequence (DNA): TGTGCCAGCAGCGTAGCTCGGGGGCCTAACACTGAAGCTTTCTTT. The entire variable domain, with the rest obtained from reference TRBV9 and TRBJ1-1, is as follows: DSGVTQTPKHLITATGQRVTLRCSPRSGDLSVYWYQQSLDQGLQFLIQYYNGEERAKGNILERFSAQQFPDLHSELNLSSLELGDSALYFCASSVARGPNTEAFFGQGTRLTVV.

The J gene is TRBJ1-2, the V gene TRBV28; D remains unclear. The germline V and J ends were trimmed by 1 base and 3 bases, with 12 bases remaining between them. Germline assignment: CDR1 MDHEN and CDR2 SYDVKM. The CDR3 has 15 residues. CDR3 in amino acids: CASSLSLEQDYGYTF. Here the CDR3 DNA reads TGTGCCAGCAGTTTATCCCTCGAACAAGACTATGGCTACACCTTC.

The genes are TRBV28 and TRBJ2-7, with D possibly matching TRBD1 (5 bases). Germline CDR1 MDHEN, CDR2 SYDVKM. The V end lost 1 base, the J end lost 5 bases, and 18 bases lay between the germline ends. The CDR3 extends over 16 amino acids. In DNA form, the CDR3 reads TGTGCCAGCAGTTTATCATGGGGCGTTGGCAGGGACGAGCAGTACTTC. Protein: CASSLSWGVGRDEQYF.

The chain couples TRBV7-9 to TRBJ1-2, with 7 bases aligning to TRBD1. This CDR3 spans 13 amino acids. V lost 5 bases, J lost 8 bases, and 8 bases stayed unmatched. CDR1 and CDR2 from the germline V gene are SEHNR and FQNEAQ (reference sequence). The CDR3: CASSPTGIRGYTF. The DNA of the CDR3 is TGTGCCAGCAGCCCGACAGGGATCCGGGGCTACACCTTC.

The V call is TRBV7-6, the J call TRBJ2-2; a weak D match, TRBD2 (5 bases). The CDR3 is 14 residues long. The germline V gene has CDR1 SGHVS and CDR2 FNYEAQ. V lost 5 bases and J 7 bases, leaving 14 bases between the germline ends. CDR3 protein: CASSPYWEIGELFF. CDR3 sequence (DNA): TGTGCCAGCAGCCCCTACTGGGAGATCGGGGAGCTGTTTTTT.

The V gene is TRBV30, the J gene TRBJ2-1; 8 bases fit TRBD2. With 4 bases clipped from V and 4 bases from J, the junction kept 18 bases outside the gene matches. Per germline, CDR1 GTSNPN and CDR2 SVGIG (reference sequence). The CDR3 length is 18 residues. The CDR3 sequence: CAWTGLGVKGLEYNEQFF. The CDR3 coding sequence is TGTGCCTGGACGGGACTAGGTGTAAAGGGACTAGAGTACAATGAGCAGTTCTTC.

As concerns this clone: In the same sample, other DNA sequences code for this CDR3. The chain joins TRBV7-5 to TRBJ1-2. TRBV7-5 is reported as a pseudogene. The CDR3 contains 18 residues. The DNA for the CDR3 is TGTGCCAGGAGCTTAGTCGGGGGCTCTGCCCCAGCCATCTATGGCTACACCTTC. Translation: CARSLVGGSAPAIYGYTF.

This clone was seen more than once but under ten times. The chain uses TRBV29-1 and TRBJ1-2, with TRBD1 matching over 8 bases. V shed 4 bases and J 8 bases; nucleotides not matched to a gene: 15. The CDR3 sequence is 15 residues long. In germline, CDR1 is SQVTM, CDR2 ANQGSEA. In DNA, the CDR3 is TGCAGCGTTGCGTCCTCCGCCAGGGGGCGTAGCGGCTACACCTTC. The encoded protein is CSVASSARGRSGYTF.

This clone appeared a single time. The CDR3 sequence: CASSQASGGYNEQFF. The CDR3 nucleotides read TGCGCCAGCAGCCAAGCCTCAGGGGGCTACAATGAGCAGTTCTTC. V and J are TRBV4-1 and TRBJ2-1; 7 bases are a match to TRBD1. Germline trimming cut 1 base from V and 3 bases from J; bases unmatched to any gene: 3. CDR3 length: 15 residues. In germline, CDR1 is MGHRA, CDR2 YSYEKL.

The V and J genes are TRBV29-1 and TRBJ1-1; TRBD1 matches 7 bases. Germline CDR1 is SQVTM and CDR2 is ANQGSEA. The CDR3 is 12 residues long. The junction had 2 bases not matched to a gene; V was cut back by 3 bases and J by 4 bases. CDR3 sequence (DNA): TGCAGCGTTGACGCAGGGGGCACTGAAGCTTTCTTT. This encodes CSVDAGGTEAFF.

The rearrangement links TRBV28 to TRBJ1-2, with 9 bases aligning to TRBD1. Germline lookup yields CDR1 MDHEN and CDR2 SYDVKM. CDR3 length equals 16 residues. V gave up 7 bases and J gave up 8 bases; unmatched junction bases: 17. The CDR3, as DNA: TGTGCCAGCACCCTAACCGGGACAGGGTTGGTGGAAGGCTACACCTTC. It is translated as CASTLTGTGLVEGYTF.

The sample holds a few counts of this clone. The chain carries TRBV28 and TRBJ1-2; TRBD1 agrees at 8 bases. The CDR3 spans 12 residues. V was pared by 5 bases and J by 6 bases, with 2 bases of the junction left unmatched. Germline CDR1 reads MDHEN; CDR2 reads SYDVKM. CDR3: CASSTGGDGYTF. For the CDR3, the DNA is TGTGCCAGCAGTACAGGGGGGGATGGCTACACCTTC.

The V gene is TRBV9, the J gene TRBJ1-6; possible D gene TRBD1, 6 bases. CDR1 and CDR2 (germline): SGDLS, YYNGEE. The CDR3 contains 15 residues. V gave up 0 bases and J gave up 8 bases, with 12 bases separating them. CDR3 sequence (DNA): TGTGCCAGCAGCGTAGACGGGGGGCTTGATTCACCCCTCCACTTT. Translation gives CASSVDGGLDSPLHF.

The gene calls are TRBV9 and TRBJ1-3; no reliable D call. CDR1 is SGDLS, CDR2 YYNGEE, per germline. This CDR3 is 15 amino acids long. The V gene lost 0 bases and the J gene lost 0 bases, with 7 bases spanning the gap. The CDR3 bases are TGTGCCAGCAGCGTAGAGAGTTCCTCTGGAAACACCATATATTTT. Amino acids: CASSVESSSGNTIYF.

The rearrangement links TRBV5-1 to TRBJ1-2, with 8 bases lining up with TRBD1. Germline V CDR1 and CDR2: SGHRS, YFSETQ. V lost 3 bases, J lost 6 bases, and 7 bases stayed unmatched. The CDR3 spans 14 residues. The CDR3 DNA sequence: TGCGCCAGCAGCTCGGGACAGGTAGAGAATGGCTACACCTTC. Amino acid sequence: CASSSGQVENGYTF.

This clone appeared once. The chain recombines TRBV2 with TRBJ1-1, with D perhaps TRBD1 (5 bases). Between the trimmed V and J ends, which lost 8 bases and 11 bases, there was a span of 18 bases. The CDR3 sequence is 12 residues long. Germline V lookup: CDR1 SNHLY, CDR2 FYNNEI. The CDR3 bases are TGTGCCAGCGGAGGGACTCCACTCAGGGCTTTCTTT. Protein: CASGGTPLRAFF.

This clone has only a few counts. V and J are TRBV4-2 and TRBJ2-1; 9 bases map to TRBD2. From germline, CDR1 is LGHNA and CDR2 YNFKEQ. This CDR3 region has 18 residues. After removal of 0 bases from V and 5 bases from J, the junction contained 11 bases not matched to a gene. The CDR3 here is CASSQDSLAGEPNNEQFF. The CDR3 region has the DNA TGTGCCAGCAGCCAAGATTCTTTAGCGGGGGAGCCAAACAATGAGCAGTTCTTC.

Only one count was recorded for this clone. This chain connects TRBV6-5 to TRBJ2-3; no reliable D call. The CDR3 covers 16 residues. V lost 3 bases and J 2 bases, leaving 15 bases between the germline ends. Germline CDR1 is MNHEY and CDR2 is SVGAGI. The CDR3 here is CASSYWSGRVTDTQYF. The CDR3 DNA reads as TGTGCCAGCAGTTATTGGAGTGGCAGAGTCACAGATACGCAGTATTTT.

CDR3: CASSPEQGGTEAFF. The CDR3 coding sequence is TGTGCCAGCAGCCCCGAACAGGGTGGCACTGAAGCTTTCTTT. V gene TRBV7-9 combines with J gene TRBJ1-1, with a weak D call TRBD1 (6 bases). The V gene lost 5 bases and the J gene lost 4 bases, with 14 bases spanning the gap. CDR3 size: 14 residues. Germline V gene sequence: CDR1 SEHNR, CDR2 FQNEAQ (reference sequence).

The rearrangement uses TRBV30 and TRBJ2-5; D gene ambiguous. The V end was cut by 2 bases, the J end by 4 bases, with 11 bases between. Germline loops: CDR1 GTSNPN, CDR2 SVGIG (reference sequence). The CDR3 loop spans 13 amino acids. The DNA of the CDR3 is TGTGCCTGGAGTTTAGGTCGAAGAGAGACCCAGTACTTC. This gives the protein CAWSLGRRETQYF.

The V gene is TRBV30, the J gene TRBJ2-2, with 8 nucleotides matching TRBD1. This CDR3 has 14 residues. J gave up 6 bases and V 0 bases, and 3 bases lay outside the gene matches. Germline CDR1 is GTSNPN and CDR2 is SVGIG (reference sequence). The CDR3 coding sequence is TGTGCCTGGAGTGTGGGGACAGGCTCCGGGGAGCTGTTTTTT. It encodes CAWSVGTGSGELFF.

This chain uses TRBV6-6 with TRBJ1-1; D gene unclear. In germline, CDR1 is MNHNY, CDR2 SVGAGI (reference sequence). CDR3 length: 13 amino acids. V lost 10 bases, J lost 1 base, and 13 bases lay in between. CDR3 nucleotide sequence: TGTGCCACCCGCCTTGGCCAGAACACTGAAGCTTTCTTT. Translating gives CATRLGQNTEAFF.

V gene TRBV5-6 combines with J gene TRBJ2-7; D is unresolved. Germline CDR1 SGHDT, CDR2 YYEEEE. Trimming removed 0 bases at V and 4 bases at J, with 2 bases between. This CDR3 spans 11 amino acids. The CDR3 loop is CASSLGYEQYF. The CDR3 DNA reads TGTGCCAGCAGCTTGGGGTACGAGCAGTACTTC.

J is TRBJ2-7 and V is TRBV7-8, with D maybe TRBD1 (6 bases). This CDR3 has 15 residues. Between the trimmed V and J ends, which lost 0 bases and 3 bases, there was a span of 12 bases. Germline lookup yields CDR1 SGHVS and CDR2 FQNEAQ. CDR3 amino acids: CASSLAQGKYYEQYF. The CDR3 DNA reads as TGTGCCAGCAGCTTAGCCCAGGGGAAGTACTACGAGCAGTACTTC.

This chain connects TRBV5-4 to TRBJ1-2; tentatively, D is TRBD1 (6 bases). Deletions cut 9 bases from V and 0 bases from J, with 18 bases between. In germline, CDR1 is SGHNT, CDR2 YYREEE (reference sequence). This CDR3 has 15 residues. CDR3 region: CAISGSAGANYGYTF. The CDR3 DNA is TGTGCCATCTCGGGCTCCGCAGGGGCTAACTATGGCTACACCTTC.